This note documents a single T cell receptor (beta chain) sequence. Its cognate antigen is unknown. V lost 0 bases to trimming and J lost 6 bases, with 12 bases between them. The CDR3 length is 15 residues. CDR1 is MNHEY and CDR2 is SVGAGI in the germline V gene. The material for each subset, its genomic DNA, was split evenly across several immunoSEQ plates. Assay: immunoSEQ multiplex PCR; the TCRdb copy retains only in-frame clones and omits some. Seen here are roughly 600,000 clones, 95% to 98% observed once, and the top ten hold approximately 0.33%. Naive CD8 cells lacked CD45RO and underwent positive selection for CCR7, leaving out terminally differentiated effector memory CD45RA+ cells. Donors were healthy HIV-negative adults without recently reported acute infections or vaccinations. Each donor was a Caucasian adult residing in Nashville, Tennessee. The data belong to a study of shared clonotypes between healthy human individuals.

Study observations and caveats: The sharing of around 5% of naive CD4 clonotypes was seen across several donors.

The chain uses TRBV6-5 and TRBJ2-1, with D possibly matching TRBD1 (6 bases). The source is a man aged 30 to 45 in good health. Sequencing was carried out using naive CD8+ T cells sorted from blood. The CDR3 bases are TGTGCCAGCAGTTACTCGATGGGCAGGGGCAATGAGCAGTTCTTC. This gives the protein CASSYSMGRGNEQFF.